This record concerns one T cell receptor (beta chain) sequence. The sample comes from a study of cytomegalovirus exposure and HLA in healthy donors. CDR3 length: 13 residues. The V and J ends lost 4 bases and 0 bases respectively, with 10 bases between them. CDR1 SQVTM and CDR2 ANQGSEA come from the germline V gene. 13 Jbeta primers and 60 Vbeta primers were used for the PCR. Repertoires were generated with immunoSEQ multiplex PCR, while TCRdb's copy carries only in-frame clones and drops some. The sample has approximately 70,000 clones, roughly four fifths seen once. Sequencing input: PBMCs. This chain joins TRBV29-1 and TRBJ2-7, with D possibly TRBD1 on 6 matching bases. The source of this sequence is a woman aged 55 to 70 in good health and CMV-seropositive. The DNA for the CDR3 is TGCAGCGTTGGGGACACCTCCTCCTACGAGCAGTACTTC. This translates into CSVGDTSSYEQYF.